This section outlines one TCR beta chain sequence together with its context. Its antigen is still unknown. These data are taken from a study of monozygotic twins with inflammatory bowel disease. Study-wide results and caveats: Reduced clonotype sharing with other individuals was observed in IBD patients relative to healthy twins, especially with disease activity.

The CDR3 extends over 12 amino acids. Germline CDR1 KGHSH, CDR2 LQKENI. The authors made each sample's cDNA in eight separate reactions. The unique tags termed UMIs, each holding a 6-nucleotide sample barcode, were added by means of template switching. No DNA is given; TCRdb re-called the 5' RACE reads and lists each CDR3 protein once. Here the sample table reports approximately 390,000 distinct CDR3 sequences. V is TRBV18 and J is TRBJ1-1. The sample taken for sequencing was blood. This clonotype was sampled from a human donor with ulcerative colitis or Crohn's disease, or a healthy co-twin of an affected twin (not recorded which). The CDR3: CASSPRGAKAFF.